This TCR beta chain appears in the sequencing data of a study of cytomegalovirus exposure and HLA in healthy donors. Data came from immunoSEQ multiplex PCR; TCRdb stores just in-frame clones and leaves some out. Of about 200,000 clones in the sample, more than 75% are singletons; the top ten hold roughly 2%. The donors formed part of the 120-subject validation cohort, distinct from the approximately 670-subject first cohort. The V end lost 6 bases, the J end lost 7 bases, and 10 bases lay between the germline ends. The CDR3 is made up of 12 amino acids. In germline, CDR1 is WSHSY, CDR2 SAAADI. As regards this clone: Its antigen is currently unknown.

Study-wide points: Cytomegalovirus association was assigned to about 180 TCR beta chains.

The TCR comes from a young woman in good health and CMV-seropositive. The specimen sequenced was PBMCs. The genes are TRBV10-2 and TRBJ2-1; D is ambiguous. The CDR3 region has the DNA TGCGCCAGCAGCAGATCAGCGAATGAGCAGTTCTTC. As protein: CASSRSANEQFF.